This T cell receptor (beta chain) was profiled in a study of blood T cell repertoires in COVID-19. The wider study: Sites across the United States, Italy and Spain contributed samples from acute and convalescent COVID-19.

Libraries were prepared by immunoSEQ multiplex PCR; TCRdb keeps only in-frame clonotypes and omits some of them. The sample comprises about 360,000 clones, approximately 87% of which are singletons, and 1.9% rests with the top ten. The CDR3 is 13 amino acids. Germline assignment: CDR1 SGHDT and CDR2 YYEEEE. J lost 8 bases, V lost 2 bases, and 7 bases had no gene match. The rearrangement uses TRBV5-6 and TRBJ2-7; the match to TRBD1 covers 7 bases. This clonotype was obtained from a man between 35 and 55 years old in a cohort exposed to, infected with or recovered from COVID-19 (not recorded which). Sequenced input: PBMCs or T cells enriched from blood (not recorded which). CDR3 in amino acids: CASSLLDRLKQYF. The DNA of the CDR3 is TGTGCCAGCAGCTTATTGGACAGGCTAAAGCAGTACTTC.